This T cell receptor beta chain comes out of a study of blood T cells in healthy people across ages. A sample-barcoded 5' primer and a J-beta primer mix were used in a second PCR of about 6 to 12 cycles. MiXCR was run by TCRdb on the 5' RACE reads, yielding one entry per CDR3 protein. The profile shows some 800,000 distinct CDR3 sequences, 40% to 50% of them singletons. The CDR3 is made up of 13 amino acids. Germline lookup yields CDR1 MNHNS and CDR2 SASEGT. The V end was cut by 8 bases, the J end by 0 bases, with 10 bases between. This rearrangement joins TRBV6-1 to TRBJ1-1; D is perhaps TRBD1 (5 bases). The origin of this receptor is a man aged 55 to 70 in good health. Input material: blood. The CDR3 DNA sequence: TGTGCCAGCCACAGGTTTGTGAACACTGAAGCTTTCTTT. Translating it yields CASHRFVNTEAFF.